This T cell receptor beta chain derives from a study of early T cells in non-severe SARS-CoV-2 infection. Study at large: RNA in bulk from unsorted whole blood was sequenced, and chains were unpaired.

Tagging with unique molecular identifiers was applied to individual cDNA molecules. TCRdb fed the 5' RACE reads into MiXCR, producing one record per CDR3 protein. The sample has tens of thousands of distinct CDR3 sequences; roughly a sixth are singletons. This CDR3 region has 16 residues. V shed 3 bases and J 9 bases; nucleotides not matched to a gene: 10. Per germline, CDR1 SGHRS and CDR2 YFSETQ. Sequences were obtained from whole blood. The source of this sequence is an adult who was a healthcare worker with PCR-confirmed SARS-CoV-2 infection or an uninfected control (not recorded which). V gene TRBV5-1 combines with J gene TRBJ2-1; 12 bases align to TRBD2. CDR3 amino acids: CASSSTSGSMRFEQFF. DNA of the CDR3: TGCGCCAGCAGCTCGACTAGCGGGAGTATGAGGTTTGAGCAGTTCTTC.